This T cell receptor beta chain was sequenced for a study of vaccination and CD4 T cells after COVID-19. On the study more broadly: Post-COVID samples were collected a median roughly 100 days following diagnosis, spanning 35 to 161. At a median 72 days (range 14 to 241) after dose two, post-vaccine samples were obtained.

Sequencing of cultured CD4+ T cell DNA used the Oncomine TCR Beta short-read assay. TCRdb analysed the PCR reads with MiXCR anew, one entry per CDR3 protein. The repertoire includes 15,000 to 20,000 distinct CDR3 sequences, 50% to 65% of them detected once, and around 7% sits in the top ten. CDR1 and CDR2 (germline): MNHEY, SMNVEV (reference sequence). Trimming shortened V by 6 bases and J by 5 bases, and 10 bases separated the two germline ends. CDR3 length equals 13 residues. Regarding treatment: roughly 11-day PBMC culture with coronavirus spike peptide pools or control peptides (ViraFEST assay). On this clonotype itself: Its cognate antigen is unknown.

The V and J genes are TRBV27 and TRBJ1-4; D unclear. The input for sequencing was CD4+ T cells from blood, cultured in vitro, taken before SARS-CoV-2 vaccination. The clonotype was recovered from a human donor who had recovered from COVID-19. Written as DNA, the CDR3 is TGTGCCAGCAGCTACAGAAGAAATGAAAAACTGTTTTTT. Protein sequence: CASSYRRNEKLFF.